This T cell receptor (beta chain) is drawn from a study of CD8+CD57+ T cells in acquired aplastic anemia. Researchers used genomic DNA as the template to profile TCR beta VDJ and CDR3. TCRdb reanalysed the reads using MiXCR and keeps one entry per CDR3 protein. The repertoire includes 200,000 or so distinct CDR3 sequences, under 70% of them detected once, and about 43% sits in the top ten. The sequenced material came from sorted CD4+, CD8+, or CD8+CD57+ T cells (not recorded which) from PBMCs. The source of this sequence is a human donor with severe aplastic anemia or a healthy control (not recorded which).

The CDR3 DNA reads TGCAGCGTTGGCTATGAGCAGTTCTTC. Its protein is CSVGYEQFF. J is TRBJ2-1 and V is TRBV29-1; unclear D gene. Germline-derived CDR1 and CDR2 are SQVTM and ANQGSEA. This CDR3 is built from 9 residues. Trimming shortened V by 4 bases and J by 8 bases, and 3 bases separated the two germline ends.